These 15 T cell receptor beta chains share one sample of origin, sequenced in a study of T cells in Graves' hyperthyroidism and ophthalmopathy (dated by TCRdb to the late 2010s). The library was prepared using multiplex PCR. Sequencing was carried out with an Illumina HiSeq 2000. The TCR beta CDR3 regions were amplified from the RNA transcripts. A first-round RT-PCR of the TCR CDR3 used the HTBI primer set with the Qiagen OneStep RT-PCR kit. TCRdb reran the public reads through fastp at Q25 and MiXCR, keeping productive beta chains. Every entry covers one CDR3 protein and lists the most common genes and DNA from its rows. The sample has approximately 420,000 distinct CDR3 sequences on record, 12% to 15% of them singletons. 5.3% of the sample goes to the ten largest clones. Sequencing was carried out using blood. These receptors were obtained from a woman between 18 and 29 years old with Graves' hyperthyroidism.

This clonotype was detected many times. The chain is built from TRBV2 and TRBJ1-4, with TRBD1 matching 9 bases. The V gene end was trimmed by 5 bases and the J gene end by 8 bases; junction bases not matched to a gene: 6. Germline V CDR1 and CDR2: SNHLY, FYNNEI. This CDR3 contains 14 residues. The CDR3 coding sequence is TGTGCCAGCAGTCGGGACAGGGTGGTAGAAAAACTGTTTTTT. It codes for CASSRDRVVEKLFF.

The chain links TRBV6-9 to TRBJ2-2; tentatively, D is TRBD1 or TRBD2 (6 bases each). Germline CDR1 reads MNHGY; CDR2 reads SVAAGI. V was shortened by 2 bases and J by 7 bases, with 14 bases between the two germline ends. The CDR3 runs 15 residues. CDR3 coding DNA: TGTGCCAGCAGTTATATCCGGGGGCCATACGGGGAGCTGTTTTTT. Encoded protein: CASSYIRGPYGELFF.

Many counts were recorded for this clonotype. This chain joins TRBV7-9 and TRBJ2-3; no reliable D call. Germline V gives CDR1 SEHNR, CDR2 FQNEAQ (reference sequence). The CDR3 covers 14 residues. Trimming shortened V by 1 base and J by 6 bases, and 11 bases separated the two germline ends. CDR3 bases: TGTGCCAGCAGCTTAGAACTGCCTGGGGATACGCAGTATTTT. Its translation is CASSLELPGDTQYF.

The CDR3 bases are TGTGCCAGCAGCTTATCCCTTAGTCCTGAAGCTTTCTTT. As protein: CASSLSLSPEAFF. This chain links TRBV7-2 with TRBJ1-1; D is unclear. V shed 2 bases and J shed 6 bases, with 10 bases lying between them. The CDR3 has 13 residues. CDR1 and CDR2 (germline): SGHTA, FQGNSA. The full variable domain, its missing parts supplied by reference TRBV7-2 and TRBJ1-1, is GAGVSQSPSNKVTEKGKDVELRCDPISGHTALYWYRQSLGQGLEFLIYFQGNSAPDKSGLPSDRFSAERTGGSVSTLTIQRTQQEDSAVYLCASSLSLSPEAFFGQGTRLTVV.

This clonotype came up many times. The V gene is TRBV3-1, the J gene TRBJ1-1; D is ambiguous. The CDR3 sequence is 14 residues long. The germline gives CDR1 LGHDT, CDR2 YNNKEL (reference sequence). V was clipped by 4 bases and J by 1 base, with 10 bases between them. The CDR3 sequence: CASSPQQWNTEAFF. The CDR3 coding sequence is TGTGCCAGCAGCCCACAGCAATGGAACACTGAAGCTTTCTTT.

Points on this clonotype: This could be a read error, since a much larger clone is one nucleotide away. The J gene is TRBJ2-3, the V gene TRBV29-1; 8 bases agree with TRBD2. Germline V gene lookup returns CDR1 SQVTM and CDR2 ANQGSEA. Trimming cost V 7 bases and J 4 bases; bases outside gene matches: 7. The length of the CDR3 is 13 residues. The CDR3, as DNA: TGCAGCGCAGGCGGGAGGTCCGCAGATACGCAGTATTTT. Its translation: CSAGGRSADTQYF.

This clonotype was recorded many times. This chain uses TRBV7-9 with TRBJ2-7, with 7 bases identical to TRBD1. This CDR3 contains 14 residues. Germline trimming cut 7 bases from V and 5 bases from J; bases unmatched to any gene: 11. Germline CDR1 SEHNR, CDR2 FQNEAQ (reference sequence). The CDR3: CASTAEGAGNEQYF. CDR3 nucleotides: TGTGCCAGCACCGCCGAGGGGGCAGGAAACGAGCAGTACTTC.

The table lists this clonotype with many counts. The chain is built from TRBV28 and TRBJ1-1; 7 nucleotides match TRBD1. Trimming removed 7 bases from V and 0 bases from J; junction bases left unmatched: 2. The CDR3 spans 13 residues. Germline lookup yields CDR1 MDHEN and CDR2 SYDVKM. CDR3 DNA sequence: TGTGCCAGCACCGGGACAGTGAACACTGAAGCTTTCTTT. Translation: CASTGTVNTEAFF.

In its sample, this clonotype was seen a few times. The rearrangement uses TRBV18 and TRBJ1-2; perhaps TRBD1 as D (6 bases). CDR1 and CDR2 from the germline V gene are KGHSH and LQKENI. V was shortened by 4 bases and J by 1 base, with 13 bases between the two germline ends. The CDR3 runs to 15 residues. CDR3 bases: TGTGCCAGCTCACTCCGGACAGAAATTAACTATGGCTACACCTTC. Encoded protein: CASSLRTEINYGYTF.

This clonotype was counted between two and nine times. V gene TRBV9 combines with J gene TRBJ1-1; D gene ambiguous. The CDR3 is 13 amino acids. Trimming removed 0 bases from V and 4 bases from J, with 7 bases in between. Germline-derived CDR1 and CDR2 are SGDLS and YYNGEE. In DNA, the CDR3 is TGTGCCAGCAGCGTAGCTAGTTCCACTGAAGCTTTCTTT. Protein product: CASSVASSTEAFF.

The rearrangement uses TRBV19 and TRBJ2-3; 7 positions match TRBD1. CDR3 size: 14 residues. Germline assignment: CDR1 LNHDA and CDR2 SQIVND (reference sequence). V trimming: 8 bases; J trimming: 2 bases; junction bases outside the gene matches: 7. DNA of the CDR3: TGTGCCAGTTCCCGACAGGGAAACACAGATACGCAGTATTTT. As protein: CASSRQGNTDTQYF.

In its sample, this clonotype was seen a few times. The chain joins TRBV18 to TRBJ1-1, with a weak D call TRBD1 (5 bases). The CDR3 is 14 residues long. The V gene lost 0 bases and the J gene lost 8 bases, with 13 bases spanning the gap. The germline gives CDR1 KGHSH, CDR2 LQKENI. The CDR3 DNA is TGTGCCAGCTCACCACCCAGCCGGGGGGGGGAAGCTTTCTTT. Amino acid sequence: CASSPPSRGGEAFF.

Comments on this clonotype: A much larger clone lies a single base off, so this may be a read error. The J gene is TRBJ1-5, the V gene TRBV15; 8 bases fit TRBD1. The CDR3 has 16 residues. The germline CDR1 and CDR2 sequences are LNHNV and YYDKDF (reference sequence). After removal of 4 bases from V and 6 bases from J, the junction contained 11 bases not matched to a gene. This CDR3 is CATSKDPQGAGQPQHF. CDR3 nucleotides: TGTGCCACCAGCAAAGATCCTCAGGGGGCGGGTCAGCCCCAGCATTTT.

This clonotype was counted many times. The CDR3 sequence is CAAGRERTYNEQFF. Written as DNA, the CDR3 is TGTGCCGCAGGCCGTGAGCGGACCTACAATGAGCAGTTCTTC. The chain couples TRBV6-5 to TRBJ2-1; D may be TRBD2 (5 bases). This CDR3 contains 14 residues. Germline V gives CDR1 MNHEY, CDR2 SVGAGI. V lost 11 bases and J lost 2, with 16 bases in between.

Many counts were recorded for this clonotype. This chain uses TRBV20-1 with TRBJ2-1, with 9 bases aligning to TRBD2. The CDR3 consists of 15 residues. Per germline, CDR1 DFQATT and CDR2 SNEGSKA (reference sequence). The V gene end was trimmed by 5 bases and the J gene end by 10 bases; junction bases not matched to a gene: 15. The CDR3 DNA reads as TGCAGTGCTCCCCGGCGGGAGGGAGGAATCGGAGAGCAGTTCTTC. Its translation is CSAPRREGGIGEQFF.